The present T cell receptor (beta chain) was sequenced within a study of blood T cell repertoires in COVID-19. Study at large: Acute-phase and convalescent COVID-19 samples originated in the United States, Italy and Spain. The cDNA or gDNA used as material had been derived from T cells, B-cell-depleted T cells, or PBMCs.

Original handling: Counts of nucleated cells, estimated from reference gene primer amplification, were obtained. Data came from immunoSEQ multiplex PCR; TCRdb stores just in-frame clones and leaves some out. For V, J and clone size, that table is used; D and trimming come from the DNA. Of 63,000 or so clones in the sample, roughly 82% are singletons; the top ten hold roughly 16%. CDR1 is MNHEY and CDR2 is SMNVEV in the germline V gene (reference sequence). The length of the CDR3 is 12 residues. V lost 6 bases to trimming and J lost 6 bases; unmatched junction nucleotides: 2. This clone was counted a few times.

The sample consisted of peripheral blood. The chain couples TRBV27 to TRBJ2-1, with 7 positions matching TRBD1. The sequence came from an elderly man with active COVID-19. DNA for the CDR3: TGTGCCAGCAGCCACAGGGGCAATGAGCAGTTCTTC. It encodes CASSHRGNEQFF.